The clone carrying this T cell receptor beta chain was counted once. Its antigen is still unknown. Other DNA sequences of this sample code for an identical CDR3. These data originate in a study of lymphopenia after photon versus proton radiotherapy. Study-wide results and limits: Survival link was tested only in deceased patients; proton benefit remains a possibility.

This CDR3 region has 14 residues. Germline lookup yields CDR1 SGHKS and CDR2 YYEKEE (reference sequence). V gave up 0 bases and J gave up 0 bases, with 7 bases separating them. Libraries were prepared by immunoSEQ multiplex PCR; TCRdb keeps only in-frame clonotypes and omits some of them. The table includes 60,000 to 75,000 clones, roughly 86% detected once. This sample comprised peripheral blood, obtained from a patient treated with photon-based radiotherapy. This receptor was taken from a man in his forties with gastric cancer. V gene TRBV5-5 combines with J gene TRBJ2-7; D is tentatively TRBD1 or TRBD2 (5 bases each). CDR3 protein: CASSLGGSSYEQYF. The CDR3 region has the DNA TGTGCCAGCAGCTTGGGGGGGTCCTCCTACGAGCAGTACTTC.